These 13 T cell receptor beta chains originate from one sample sequenced in a study of T cell responses to AZD1222 COVID-19 vaccine. Data came from immunoSEQ multiplex PCR; TCRdb stores just in-frame clones and leaves some out. Of over 100,000 clones in the sample, approximately 91% are singletons; the top ten hold 6.3%. This material consisted of peripheral blood, taken on day 0 of AZD1222 vaccination. The origin of the receptors is an adult in good health.

For the CDR3, the DNA is TGTGCCAGCAGCTTTAGGGGTGAAGCTTTCTTT. Protein sequence: CASSFRGEAFF. The chain joins TRBV11-2 to TRBJ1-1, with a tentative D call TRBD1 (5 bases). Looked up from germline, CDR1 is SGHAT and CDR2 is FQNNGV. Trimming removed 3 bases at V and 7 bases at J, with 6 bases between. This CDR3 contains 11 residues.

The chain employs TRBV6-1 and TRBJ2-7; D gene unclear. Trimming removed 2 bases at V and 7 bases at J, with 15 bases between. The germline V gene has CDR1 MNHNS and CDR2 SASEGT. The CDR3 covers 14 residues. The CDR3 sequence: CASSEPRLPREQYF. The CDR3 region has the DNA TGTGCCAGCAGTGAACCTAGACTGCCACGTGAGCAGTACTTC.

The J gene is TRBJ1-1, the V gene TRBV27, with D uncertain. The V gene lost 0 bases and the J gene lost 1 base, with 9 bases spanning the gap. Germline lookup yields CDR1 MNHEY and CDR2 SMNVEV (reference sequence). The CDR3 covers 15 residues. The CDR3 region has the DNA TGTGCCAGCAGTTTATCTTGGACCGCGAACACTGAAGCTTTCTTT. Protein: CASSLSWTANTEAFF.

This clone has a handful of counts. This chain links TRBV4-1 with TRBJ1-1; D perhaps matches TRBD1 (5 bases). From germline, CDR1 is MGHRA and CDR2 YSYEKL. V gave up 1 base and J gave up 6 bases, with 18 bases separating them. This CDR3 spans 16 amino acids. The CDR3 is CASSQARQALGPEAFF. Here the CDR3 DNA reads TGCGCCAGCAGCCAAGCTCGACAAGCTCTGGGGCCTGAAGCTTTCTTT.

V is TRBV30 and J is TRBJ1-1, with D possibly TRBD1 on 5 matching bases. This CDR3 has 13 residues. Germline V CDR1 and CDR2: GTSNPN, SVGIG (reference sequence). V was pared by 3 bases and J by 3 bases, with 11 bases between. As DNA, the CDR3 is TGTGCCTGGAGGTCAGGGTTTTACACTGAAGCTTTCTTT. Protein sequence: CAWRSGFYTEAFF.

This sequence joins TRBV10-3 and TRBJ2-2; D is undetermined. The CDR3 covers 12 residues. V was trimmed by 7 bases and J by 1 base, leaving 4 bases between them. CDR1 and CDR2 from the germline V gene are ENHRY and SYGVKD. The CDR3 loop reads CAITGNTGELFF. The CDR3, as DNA: TGTGCCATCACAGGGAACACCGGGGAGCTGTTTTTT.

The CDR3 spells CASSLEWGGKLFF. CDR3 DNA: TGTGCCAGCAGCTTGGAGTGGGGCGGAAAACTGTTTTTT. The chain employs TRBV5-5 and TRBJ1-4; weak D call: TRBD1 (5 bases). Germline CDR1 reads SGHKS; CDR2 reads YYEKEE (reference sequence). Trimming stripped 0 bases from V and 10 bases from J, with 10 bases between. The CDR3 is 13 amino acids.

V usage is TRBV19 and J usage is TRBJ2-7; D is perhaps TRBD1 or TRBD2 (5 bases each). V dropped 5 bases and J dropped 2 bases, with 10 bases sitting between them. The CDR3 spans 13 residues. Germline V gene sequence: CDR1 LNHDA, CDR2 SQIVND (reference sequence). In DNA, the CDR3 is TGTGCCAGTAGTCCCGGGACGACCTACGAGCAGTACTTC. Residues: CASSPGTTYEQYF.

The chain has TRBV4-2 and TRBJ1-1, with D possibly being TRBD1 (5 bases). V gave up 5 bases and J gave up 6 bases, with 16 bases separating them. The CDR3 is made up of 14 amino acids. Germline-derived CDR1 and CDR2 are LGHNA and YNFKEQ. This CDR3 is CASSYLPGGAEAFF. DNA of the CDR3: TGTGCCAGCAGCTACCTACCGGGGGGGGCTGAAGCTTTCTTT.

This chain links TRBV5-5 with TRBJ2-7; D gene unclear. CDR3 length: 13 residues. V gave up 4 bases and J gave up 5 bases, with 13 bases separating them. In germline, CDR1 is SGHKS, CDR2 YYEKEE (reference sequence). The CDR3 DNA follows: TGTGCCAGCAGCCTTACCATGGTCCACGAGCAGTACTTC. It translates to CASSLTMVHEQYF.

V and J are TRBV3-1 (or the pseudogene TRBV3-2) and TRBJ1-2, with a weak D call TRBD1 (6 bases). This CDR3 spans 16 amino acids. CDR1 and CDR2 (germline): LGHDT, YNNKEL (reference sequence). The ends were cut back, 4 bases at V and 0 bases at J, with 15 bases in the middle. CDR3: CASSLAQGKANYGYTF. The CDR3 nucleotides are TGTGCCAGCAGCCTCGCTCAGGGGAAAGCTAACTATGGCTACACCTTC.

V usage is TRBV7-9 and J usage is TRBJ1-1, with D uncertain. Trimming took 1 base from V and 9 from J, leaving 15 bases between them. Germline loops: CDR1 SEHNR, CDR2 FQNEAQ (reference sequence). This CDR3 is built from 14 residues. CDR3 sequence reads: CASSLGVSPTQAFF. CDR3 DNA: TGTGCCAGCAGCTTAGGAGTAAGTCCTACCCAAGCTTTCTTT.

The chain has TRBV27 and TRBJ2-3; D unresolved. The V and J ends lost 7 bases and 0 bases respectively, with 17 bases between them. Germline loops: CDR1 MNHEY, CDR2 SMNVEV (reference sequence). The CDR3 is made up of 16 amino acids. CDR3 coding DNA: TGTGCCAGCAATGCACTCGGGTGGGCTAGCACAGATACGCAGTATTTT. Translated, it gives CASNALGWASTDTQYF.